The following is a T cell receptor (beta chain) sequence with its context. In the original processing: Amplified reference gene primers provided the basis for estimating nucleated cell counts. Clones were sequenced by immunoSEQ multiplex PCR, and TCRdb holds only the in-frame ones, with some missing. The DNA was the basis for D and trimming; V, J and clone size are from that table. The table lists around 300,000 clones, less than 85% of them singletons. This specimen comes from a study of blood T cell repertoires in COVID-19. Participant age was about 18 to 100 years, and participants resided in approximately 24 US areas. In assigning cohorts, the study relied on participant-reported clinical history. Between the trimmed V and J ends, which lost 6 bases and 1 base, there was a span of 12 bases. The CDR3 sequence is 13 residues long. Germline values: CDR1 SQVTM, CDR2 ANQGSEA.

The chain carries TRBV29-1 and TRBJ1-1; D is perhaps TRBD1 (5 bases). Sequenced material: PBMCs or T cells enriched from blood (not recorded which). This receptor was taken from a woman aged 45-59 years who had recovered from COVID-19. CDR3 sequence: CSVRDSPNTEAFF. The CDR3 coding sequence is TGCAGCGTCCGCGACAGCCCGAACACTGAAGCTTTCTTT.